These 10 T cell receptor beta chains share one sample of origin, sequenced in a study of blood T cell repertoires in COVID-19. Clones were sequenced by immunoSEQ multiplex PCR, and TCRdb holds only the in-frame ones, with some missing. The data contain approximately 84,000 clones, about 83% of them singletons. Sequenced material: peripheral blood. Receptors originate from a woman older than 75 with acute or convalescent COVID-19.

The V and J genes are TRBV5-4 and TRBJ1-2, with D perhaps TRBD1 (6 bases). The CDR3 is 15 residues long. The germline gives CDR1 SGHNT, CDR2 YYREEE (reference sequence). V shed 4 bases and J shed 4 bases, with 17 bases lying between them. In nucleotides, the CDR3 is TGTGCCAGCAGCCGGGTAGCCGGGACACGCTATGGCTACACCTTC. This gives the protein CASSRVAGTRYGYTF.

V and J are TRBV5-4 and TRBJ2-5, with a tentative D call TRBD1 (5 bases). The CDR3 is 14 residues long. V shed 4 bases and J shed 2 bases, with 12 bases lying between them. Germline lookup yields CDR1 SGHNT and CDR2 YYREEE (reference sequence). The CDR3 region is CASSQGSWQETQYF. The DNA for the CDR3 is TGTGCCAGCAGCCAGGGATCCTGGCAAGAGACCCAGTACTTC.

CDR3 in DNA: TGTGCCAGCAGTGAAGGGACAACGCCCCGCAGGGAGACCCAGTACTTC. This translates into CASSEGTTPRRETQYF. The chain couples TRBV6-1 to TRBJ2-5, with D possibly TRBD1 on 5 matching bases. The CDR3 extends over 16 amino acids. Trimming removed 1 base from V and 5 bases from J, with 17 bases in between. Germline V gene sequence: CDR1 MNHNS, CDR2 SASEGT.

The CDR3 protein is CASSLVASTEQFF. DNA for the CDR3: TGTGCCAGCAGTTTAGTGGCTAGCACTGAGCAGTTCTTC. The V call is TRBV12-3 or TRBV12-4, the J call TRBJ2-1, with TRBD2 as a possible D gene (5 bases). The length of the CDR3 is 13 residues. The V gene lost 1 base and the J gene lost 9 bases, with 10 bases spanning the gap.

CDR3 sequence (DNA): TGTGCCAGCAGTAGACAGGGTCGGGGCGATGAGCAGTTCTTC. Amino acids: CASSRQGRGDEQFF. The rearrangement links TRBV2 to TRBJ2-1, with TRBD1 matching over 7 bases. This CDR3 spans 14 amino acids. CDR1 is SNHLY, CDR2 FYNNEI, per germline. V lost 5 bases to trimming and J lost 8 bases; unmatched junction nucleotides: 9.

This chain links TRBV5-4 with TRBJ1-1; tentatively, D is TRBD1 (6 bases). The CDR3 runs to 15 residues. Germline V gives CDR1 SGHNT, CDR2 YYREEE (reference sequence). Trimming stripped 4 bases from V and 5 bases from J, with 18 bases between. The CDR3 region has the DNA TGTGCCAGCAGCCCAACCTGGACAGATGGAACTGAAGCTTTCTTT. Protein: CASSPTWTDGTEAFF.

This sequence joins TRBV6-5 and TRBJ1-2, with D possibly matching TRBD1 (6 bases). The CDR3 has 14 amino acids. Germline-derived CDR1 and CDR2 are MNHEY and SVGAGI. V shed 7 bases and J shed 0 bases, with 12 bases lying between them. CDR3 residues: CASTGGNTNYGYTF. CDR3 DNA sequence: TGTGCCAGCACTGGGGGCAATACTAACTATGGCTACACCTTC.

In its sample, this clone was seen a few times. This CDR3 reads CASSSPPEGRMEKLFF. CDR3 coding DNA: TGTGCCAGCAGCTCCCCTCCGGAGGGACGGATGGAAAAACTGTTTTTT. The genes are TRBV7-6 and TRBJ1-4; D may be TRBD1 (5 bases). The V and J ends lost 4 bases and 8 bases respectively, with 20 bases between them. The CDR3 contains 16 residues. Germline CDR1 is SGHVS and CDR2 is FNYEAQ.

The genes are TRBV5-1 and TRBJ2-3, with TRBD2 matching 7 bases. Per germline, CDR1 SGHRS and CDR2 YFSETQ. The CDR3 loop spans 16 amino acids. V was clipped by 3 bases and J by 0 bases; unmatched bases: 7. This chain's CDR3 is CASSSFSGGSTDTQYF. CDR3 nucleotide sequence: TGCGCCAGCAGCTCTTTTTCGGGAGGCAGCACAGATACGCAGTATTTT.

The V call is TRBV19, the J call TRBJ2-7; 8 nucleotides agree with TRBD2. CDR1 is LNHDA and CDR2 is SQIVND in the germline V gene (reference sequence). The CDR3 sequence is 14 residues long. After removal of 1 base from V and 5 bases from J, the junction contained 4 bases not matched to a gene. Written as DNA, the CDR3 is TGTGCCAGTAGTATAGCAGCGGGAGTGCACGAGCAGTACTTC. Residues: CASSIAAGVHEQYF.